What follows describes a single T cell receptor beta chain. Its antigen is unknown. This sample is part of a study of blood T cells in healthy people across ages. Study results and caveats: More naive CD4+ cells and higher diversity marked long-lived donors relative to aged donors.

This CDR3 has 14 amino acids. Trimming took 3 bases from V and 0 from J, leaving 8 bases between them. The germline CDR1 and CDR2 sequences are KGHSH and LQKENI. Primed by a sample-barcoded 5' primer and a J-beta primer mix, a second PCR proceeded for about 6 to 12 cycles. The template-switch adaptor was a 5' adaptor with 12 random nucleotides. It tagged each cDNA molecule. Every sample gave at least 2.5 million paired-end reads containing CDR3. TCRdb independently ran MiXCR on the 5' RACE reads; one entry per CDR3 protein. The sample contains about 830,000 distinct CDR3 sequences, 62% of which appear only once.

V is TRBV18 and J is TRBJ1-2; the D is unclear. This receptor was identified in a man aged 25 to 45 in good health. The sequenced sample consisted of blood. DNA of the CDR3: TGTGCCAGCTCACCGTCGGATACTAACTATGGCTACACCTTC. This encodes CASSPSDTNYGYTF. Complete variable domain (other parts from reference TRBV18 and TRBJ1-2): NAGVMQNPRHLVRRRGQEARLRCSPMKGHSHVYWYRQLPEEGLKFMVYLQKENIIDESGMPKERFSAEFPKEGPSILRIQQVVRGDSAAYFCASSPSDTNYGYTFGSGTRLTVV.